This passage covers 5 T cell receptor beta chains from one sample sequenced in a study of cytomegalovirus exposure and HLA in healthy donors. Researchers ran the PCR with 60 Vbeta and 13 Jbeta primers. TCRdb keeps only in-frame clones here, not all; method: immunoSEQ multiplex PCR. This sample has 150,000 to 200,000 clones, with around 81% found just once. The sequenced sample consisted of PBMCs. All receptors derive from a woman aged 30 to 39 in good health and CMV-seronegative.

The CDR3 loop reads CASSTGGAGAGEQFF. CDR3 DNA sequence: TGTGCCAGTAGTACGGGGGGGGCCGGGGCCGGTGAGCAGTTCTTC. This chain connects TRBV19 to TRBJ2-1, with TRBD2 matching 8 bases. CDR3 length equals 15 residues. Germline lookup yields CDR1 LNHDA and CDR2 SQIVND (reference sequence). V was pared by 4 bases and J by 9 bases, with 11 bases of the junction left unmatched.

This chain joins TRBV28 and TRBJ1-2; the D is unclear. Trimming took 4 bases from V and 5 from J, leaving 11 bases between them. This CDR3 spans 13 amino acids. Germline values: CDR1 MDHEN, CDR2 SYDVKM. CDR3 coding DNA: TGTGCCAGCAGTTCTCAGGTTTCTTATGGCTACACCTTC. It codes for CASSSQVSYGYTF.

The chain links TRBV5-1 to TRBJ1-4; D is perhaps TRBD1 (6 bases). Trimming stripped 8 bases from V and 6 bases from J, with 17 bases between. Per germline, CDR1 SGHRS and CDR2 YFSETQ. CDR3 length: 14 amino acids. This chain's CDR3 is CASCNGGGDEKLFF. DNA of the CDR3: TGCGCCAGTTGCAACGGGGGGGGCGATGAAAAACTGTTTTTT.

The rearrangement uses TRBV9 and TRBJ2-5; tentative D call: TRBD2 (6 bases). Germline CDR1 reads SGDLS; CDR2 reads YYNGEE. V dropped 4 bases and J dropped 2 bases, with 18 bases sitting between them. This CDR3 spans 16 amino acids. CDR3 sequence reads: CASSFGNGGGQETQYF. CDR3 DNA sequence: TGTGCCAGCAGCTTTGGAAATGGGGGAGGACAAGAGACCCAGTACTTC.

V and J are TRBV4-3 and TRBJ1-1, with a weak D call TRBD1 (5 bases). Germline CDR1 is LGHNA and CDR2 is YSLEER. V shed 0 bases and J shed 4 bases, with 12 bases lying between them. The CDR3 loop spans 15 amino acids. DNA of the CDR3: TGCGCCAGCAGCCAAGATCTTAGCGGGGGCACTGAAGCTTTCTTT. Protein sequence: CASSQDLSGGTEAFF.